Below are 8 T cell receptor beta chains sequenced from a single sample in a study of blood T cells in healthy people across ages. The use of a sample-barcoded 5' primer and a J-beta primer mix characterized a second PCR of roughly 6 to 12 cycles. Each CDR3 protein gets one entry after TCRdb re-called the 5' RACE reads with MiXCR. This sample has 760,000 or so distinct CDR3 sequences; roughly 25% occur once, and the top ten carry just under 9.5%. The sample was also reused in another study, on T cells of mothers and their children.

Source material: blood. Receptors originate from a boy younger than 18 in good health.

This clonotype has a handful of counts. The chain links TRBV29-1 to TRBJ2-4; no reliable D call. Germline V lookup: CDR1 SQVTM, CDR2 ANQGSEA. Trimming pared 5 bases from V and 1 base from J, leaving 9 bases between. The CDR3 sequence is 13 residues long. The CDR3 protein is CSVYSEAKNIQYF. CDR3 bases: TGCAGCGTTTACTCGGAGGCCAAAAACATTCAGTACTTC.

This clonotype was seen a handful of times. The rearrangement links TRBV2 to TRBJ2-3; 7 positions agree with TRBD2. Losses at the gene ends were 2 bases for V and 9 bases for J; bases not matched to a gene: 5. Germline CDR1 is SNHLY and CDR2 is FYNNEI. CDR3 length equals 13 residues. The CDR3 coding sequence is TGTGCCAGCAGTGAATTTGGCGGGAGCACGCAGTATTTT. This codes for CASSEFGGSTQYF.

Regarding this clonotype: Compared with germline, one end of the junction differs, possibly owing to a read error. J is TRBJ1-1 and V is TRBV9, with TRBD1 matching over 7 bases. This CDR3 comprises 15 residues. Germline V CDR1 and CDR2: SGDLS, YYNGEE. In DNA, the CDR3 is TGTGCAAGCAGCGTCTTAGCAACAGGGGTTACTGGAGCTTTCTTT. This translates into CASSVLATGVTGAFF.

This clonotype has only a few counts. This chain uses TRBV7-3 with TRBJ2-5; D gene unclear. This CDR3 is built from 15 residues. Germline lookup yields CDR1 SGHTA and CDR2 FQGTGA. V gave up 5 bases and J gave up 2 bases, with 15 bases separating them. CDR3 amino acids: CASSPSPTVQETQYF. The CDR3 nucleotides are TGTGCCAGCAGCCCTTCTCCAACGGTACAAGAGACCCAGTACTTC.

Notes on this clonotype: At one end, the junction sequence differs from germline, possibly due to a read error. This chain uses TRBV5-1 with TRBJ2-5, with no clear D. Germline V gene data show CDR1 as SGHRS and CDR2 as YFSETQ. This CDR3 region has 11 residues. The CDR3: CASSLQETQCF. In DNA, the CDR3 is TGCGCCAGCAGTTTACAAGAGACCCAGTGCTTC.

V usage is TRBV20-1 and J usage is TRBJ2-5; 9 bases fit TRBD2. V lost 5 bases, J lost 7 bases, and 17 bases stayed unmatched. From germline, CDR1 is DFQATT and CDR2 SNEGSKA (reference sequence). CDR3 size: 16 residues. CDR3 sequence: CSAGMGLAGTTGTQYF. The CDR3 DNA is TGCAGTGCTGGAATGGGGCTAGCGGGGACCACAGGGACCCAGTACTTC.

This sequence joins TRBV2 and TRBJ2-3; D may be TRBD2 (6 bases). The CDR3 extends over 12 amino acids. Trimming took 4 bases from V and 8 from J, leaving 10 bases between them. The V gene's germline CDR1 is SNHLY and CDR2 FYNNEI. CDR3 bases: TGTGCCAGCAGTGCTGGGGGAGGTACGCAGTATTTT. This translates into CASSAGGGTQYF. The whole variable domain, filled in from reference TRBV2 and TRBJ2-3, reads EPEVTQTPSHQVTQMGQEVILRCVPISNHLYFYWYRQILGQKVEFLVSFYNNEISEKSEIFDDQFSVERPDGSNFTLKIRSTKLEDSAMYFCASSAGGGTQYFGPGTRLTVL.

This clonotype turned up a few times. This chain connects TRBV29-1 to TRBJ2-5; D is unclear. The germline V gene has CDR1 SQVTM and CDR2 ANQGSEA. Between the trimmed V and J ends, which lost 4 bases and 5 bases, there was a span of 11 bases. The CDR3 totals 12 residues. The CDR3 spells CSVVTYVETQYF. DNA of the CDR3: TGCAGCGTTGTTACGTATGTTGAGACCCAGTACTTC. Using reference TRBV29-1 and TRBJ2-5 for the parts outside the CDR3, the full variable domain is SAVISQKPSRDICQRGTSLTIQCQVDSQVTMMFWYRQQPGQSLTLIATANQGSEATYESGFVIDKFPISRPNLTFSTLTVSNMSPEDSSIYLCSVVTYVETQYFGPGTRLLVL.